This entry concerns a single T cell receptor beta chain. This specimen comes from a study of blood T cell repertoires in COVID-19. Individuals aged roughly 18 to 90 years were recruited from some 26 US areas. In the original workflow: Using reference gene primer amplification, nucleated cell counts were estimated. TCRdb's copy holds only in-frame clones and misses some; the assay was immunoSEQ multiplex PCR. The V and J calls and clone size come from that table; D and trimming were worked out from the DNA. This table has about 200,000 clones, roughly 90% appearing once. The sample consisted of PBMCs or T cells enriched from blood (not recorded which). The receptor's source is a woman aged 18-29 years who had recovered from COVID-19.

CDR3 residues: CAWSRDSGQPQHF. DNA of the CDR3: TGTGCCTGGAGTAGGGACAGCGGACAGCCCCAGCATTTT. V gene TRBV30 combines with J gene TRBJ1-5, with TRBD1 matching 7 bases. V dropped 2 bases and J dropped 7; count of bases not matched to a gene: 5. Per germline, CDR1 GTSNPN and CDR2 SVGIG (reference sequence). CDR3 length: 13 amino acids.